One sample yielded the 3 T cell receptor beta chains listed below, sequenced in a study of T-cell memory formation after mild COVID-19. TCRdb used MiXCR to reprocess the 5' RACE reads, holding one entry per CDR3 protein. The table has 560,000 or so distinct CDR3 sequences, 15% to 20% seen once. The sample taken for sequencing was PBMCs or a T cell subset sorted from them (not recorded which). The receptors were gathered from an adult woman who had mild COVID-19 (a few samples of this study predate the infection). Cell type and time point are not known.

This clonotype was picked up a small number of times. V usage is TRBV6-5 and J usage is TRBJ1-2, with D perhaps matching TRBD1 (6 bases). Trimming took 2 bases from V and 8 from J, leaving 12 bases between them. Germline V lookup: CDR1 MNHEY, CDR2 SVGAGI. The CDR3 loop spans 13 amino acids. CDR3 amino acids: CASSYREGGGYTF. In DNA, the CDR3 is TGTGCCAGCAGTTACAGAGAGGGGGGAGGCTACACCTTC.

The rearrangement uses TRBV10-3 and TRBJ2-7; TRBD1 aligns across 7 bases. The CDR3 covers 16 residues. The J segment lost 2 bases and the V segment lost 6 bases, leaving 13 bases of the junction unmatched. CDR1 and CDR2 from the germline V gene are ENHRY and SYGVKD. The CDR3 loop reads CAISDFPLGTAYEQYF. As DNA, the CDR3 is TGTGCCATCAGCGACTTTCCCCTAGGGACAGCCTACGAGCAGTACTTC.

This chain joins TRBV20-1 and TRBJ2-5; TRBD2 aligns across 11 bases. The CDR3 is made up of 19 amino acids. Germline V CDR1 and CDR2: DFQATT, SNEGSKA (reference sequence). The junction had 17 bases not matched to a gene; V was cut back by 5 bases and J by 0 bases. The CDR3 loop is CSAFRRGRWGLADQETQYF. As DNA, the CDR3 is TGCAGTGCTTTCCGCAGGGGGCGATGGGGACTAGCGGACCAAGAGACCCAGTACTTC.